The rows below give T cell receptor beta chains drawn from one sample of a study of T cell clones after liver transplantation. Generated by immunoSEQ multiplex PCR, the TCRdb table keeps only in-frame clones and is missing some. The sample includes some 70,000 clones, around 90% of them seen just once. The material sequenced was CD4+ T cells from blood, taken before liver transplant. These TCRs come from a human donor who received a liver transplant. Each CDR3 is given with its conserved first and last residue. The D gene is left open where the match is weak. Size is stated for part of the rows, as once, few or many counts, or as a class when the clone is expanded.

DNA | CDR3 | J | D | size | V
TGCAGCGTTGAAGGGCAAAACCAAGAGACCCAGTACTTC | CSVEGQNQETQYF | TRBJ2-5 | NA | once | TRBV29-1
TGTGCCAGCAGTCTAACAGGGGCCGGGGCCAACGTCCTGACTTTC | CASSLTGAGANVLTF | TRBJ2-6 | TRBD1 | NA | TRBV2
TGTGCCAGCTCACCCCCGAATACATACACCGGGGAGCTGTTTTTT | CASSPPNTYTGELFF | TRBJ2-2 | NA | NA | TRBV18
TGCGCCAGCAGCGTGGGGGGACTAGCGGGAGGCTACAATGAGCAGTTCTTC | CASSVGGLAGGYNEQFF | TRBJ2-1 | TRBD2 | NA | TRBV5-1
TGTGCCAGCAGTTTATTTGTGTGGCCCTACGAGCAGTACTTC | CASSLFVWPYEQYF | TRBJ2-7 | NA | NA | TRBV28
TGCGCCAGCAGCCAACTCGCCGGGCTATCTAACTATGGCTACACCTTC | CASSQLAGLSNYGYTF | TRBJ1-2 | NA | once | TRBV4-1
TGCAGCCCCTCGTATCGGGGTGATACGCAGTATTTT | CSPSYRGDTQYF | TRBJ2-3 | NA | NA | TRBV29-1
TGTGCCAGCAGTGATGGGGGTTATAACAATGAGCAGTTCTTC | CASSDGGYNNEQFF | TRBJ2-1 | NA | NA | TRBV6-1
TGCGCCAGCAGCTTGGTCGCACCTAGCTCCTACGAGCAGTACTTC | CASSLVAPSSYEQYF | TRBJ2-7 | NA | NA | TRBV5-1
TGTGCCAGTAGTGAGGACAACAAACCCTATGGCTACACCTTC | CASSEDNKPYGYTF | TRBJ1-2 | NA | NA | TRBV19
TGTGCCAGCAGTTCCAACTACGAGCAGTACTTC | CASSSNYEQYF | TRBJ2-7 | NA | NA | TRBV28
TGTGCCAGCAGTAAGGGACTTAACTATGGCTACACCTTC | CASSKGLNYGYTF | TRBJ1-2 | NA | NA | TRBV6-1
TGCGCCAGCAGCGCCCTCCAGACAGGAATTCAGTACTTC | CASSALQTGIQYF | TRBJ2-4 | NA | NA | TRBV5-1
TGTGCCAGCAGTTACTTAGATGACGAGAAGTACTTC | CASSYLDDEKYF | TRBJ2-4 | NA | once | TRBV6-6
TGTGCCAGCAGTTCCGGGCTCTCCTACGAGCAGTACTTC | CASSSGLSYEQYF | TRBJ2-7 | NA | NA | TRBV2
TGTGCCAGCAGTTTATCGATGGGGGGCGCGGCGGGGGACATTCAGTACTTC | CASSLSMGGAAGDIQYF | TRBJ2-4 | NA | NA | TRBV27
TGTGCCAGTAGTATAGGTCTGGGGGGCGGTCAGCCCCAGCATTTT | CASSIGLGGGQPQHF | TRBJ1-5 | NA | NA | TRBV19
TGTGCCAGCAGCCCAGATGGGGGGCGCGTCCACAATGAGCAGTTCTTC | CASSPDGGRVHNEQFF | TRBJ2-1 | NA | NA | TRBV9
TGTGCCAGCAGTTACAGGCAGGCGGGGATGAACACTGAAGCTTTCTTT | CASSYRQAGMNTEAFF | TRBJ1-1 | NA | NA | TRBV6-5
TGTGCCAGCACCAGCGACAGGGACTCCTTCGAGCAGTACTTC | CASTSDRDSFEQYF | TRBJ2-7 | NA | NA | TRBV7-9
TGTGCCAGCAGTTTAGGTGGAAGCAATCAGCCCCAGCATTTT | CASSLGGSNQPQHF | TRBJ1-5 | NA | NA | TRBV28
TGTGCCAGCAGCTTGGTACAGGGCACCGGGGAGCTGTTTTTT | CASSLVQGTGELFF | TRBJ2-2 | NA | NA | TRBV5-4
TGTGCCAGCAGCCGAGGGACTAGCGCTACAGTGAGCTACGAGCAGTACTTC | CASSRGTSATVSYEQYF | TRBJ2-7 | TRBD2 | NA | TRBV7-2
TGTGCCAGCAGCTTGGACAGCTTCACAGATACGCAGTATTTT | CASSLDSFTDTQYF | TRBJ2-3 | NA | NA | TRBV11-2
TGTGCCACCAGCCGACTAGCGGGAGGTACCGGGGAGCTGTTTTTT | CATSRLAGGTGELFF | TRBJ2-2 | TRBD2 | NA | TRBV15
TGTGCCAGCAGCTTGAATTTAGGCAGGGATTACACTGAAGCTTTCTTT | CASSLNLGRDYTEAFF | TRBJ1-1 | NA | NA | TRBV5-6
TGTGCCACCAGCAGAGATCTTGAGGGCTACGAGCAGTACTTC | CATSRDLEGYEQYF | TRBJ2-7 | NA | NA | TRBV15
TGTGCCAGCAGCTTGATAAGGACCGGGGAGCTGTTTTTT | CASSLIRTGELFF | TRBJ2-2 | NA | once | TRBV7-2
TGTGCCAGCAGTGAAGCCCACTCGGCCAGAGGCTATGGCTACACCTTC | CASSEAHSARGYGYTF | TRBJ1-2 | NA | NA | TRBV6-1
TGTGCCAGCAGCTTCCTACTAGCGGGAGTTAACGGGGAGCTGTTTTTT | CASSFLLAGVNGELFF | TRBJ2-2 | TRBD2 | NA | TRBV7-8
TGTGCCAGCAGCGTAGCGACGGGAGGGACTTCAGATACGCAGTATTTT | CASSVATGGTSDTQYF | TRBJ2-3 | TRBD2 | NA | TRBV9
TGTGCCAGCTCACCGGATCGTACAGGTCGGGGAAACACCATATATTTT | CASSPDRTGRGNTIYF | TRBJ1-3 | NA | NA | TRBV18
TGTGCCAGCAGCCGCCTCAATGAGCAGTTCTTC | CASSRLNEQFF | TRBJ2-1 | NA | NA | TRBV11-3
TGCAGCGTTGATCAAGGACTAGCGGGATTGTCAGATACGCAGTATTTT | CSVDQGLAGLSDTQYF | TRBJ2-3 | TRBD2 | NA | TRBV29-1
TGTGCCAGCAGCCCACAGGGGTTCACAGATACGCAGTATTTT | CASSPQGFTDTQYF | TRBJ2-3 | TRBD1 | NA | TRBV7-9
TGTGCCAGCAGCTTGGACAGGGAGGATGAGCAGTTCTTC | CASSLDREDEQFF | TRBJ2-1 | TRBD1 | few | TRBV7-3
TGTGCCAGCAGCGCCAGTTCACAGGGACTAGTTCAGTATTTT | CASSASSQGLVQYF | TRBJ2-3 | TRBD2 | once | TRBV7-2
TGCAGCGTTGTAAACTCAGGGGGGGATGAGACCCAGTACTTC | CSVVNSGGDETQYF | TRBJ2-5 | NA | NA | TRBV29-1
TGCAGCGTTGGCAACACCGGCGGCTACACCTTC | CSVGNTGGYTF | TRBJ1-2 | NA | NA | TRBV29-1
TGTGCCAGCAGCTTACTAGCGGGAGGGTCAGATACGCAGTATTTT | CASSLLAGGSDTQYF | TRBJ2-3 | TRBD2 | NA | TRBV7-8
TGTGCTAGTGGCCCTGAAGAGACCCAGTACTTC | CASGPEETQYF | TRBJ2-5 | NA | NA | TRBV12-5
TGCGCCAGCAGCAAGAGGGCAGACGGAGAAGCTTTCTTT | CASSKRADGEAFF | TRBJ1-1 | NA | NA | TRBV5-1
TGTGCCAGCAGGAACAGGGGAGACAATCAGCCCCAGCATTTT | CASRNRGDNQPQHF | TRBJ1-5 | TRBD1 | NA | TRBV27
TGCAGCGTTGGCGGGGGGGTGACAGATACGCAGTATTTT | CSVGGGVTDTQYF | TRBJ2-3 | TRBD2 | NA | TRBV29-1
TGTGCCAGCAGTTTCGGGACAGATAATTCACCCCTCCACTTT | CASSFGTDNSPLHF | TRBJ1-6 | TRBD1 | NA | TRBV27